The 22 T cell receptor beta chains below all came from one sample that was sequenced in a study of T-cell reconstitution after alpha-beta-depleted transplantation in children. Preparation of the TCRbeta library was carried out with unique molecular identifiers. TCRdb reprocessed the PCR reads via MiXCR and lists one record per CDR3 protein. The sample contains fewer than 120,000 distinct CDR3 sequences, 10% of which appear only once. This specimen consisted of PBMCs from the stem cell graft donor, obtained from the stem cell graft. The receptor set was obtained from a human donor who donated a stem cell graft to a child with acute lymphoblastic leukemia.

This clonotype was seen repeatedly, ten times or more. This chain connects TRBV11-2 to TRBJ2-7; a weak D match, TRBD1 (6 bases). Deletions cut 5 bases from V and 3 bases from J, with 11 bases between. This CDR3 contains 13 residues. Per the germline V gene, CDR1 is SGHAT and CDR2 is FQNNGV. The CDR3 spells CASSQGRVYEQYF. The DNA of the CDR3 is TGTGCCAGCAGCCAGGGGAGAGTCTACGAGCAGTACTTC. The whole variable domain, remainder taken from reference TRBV11-2 and TRBJ2-7, is EAGVAQSPRYKIIEKRQSVAFWCNPISGHATLYWYQQILGQGPKLLIQFQNNGVVDDSQLPKDRFSAERLKGVDSTLKIQPAKLEDSAVYLCASSQGRVYEQYFGPGTRLTVT.

This clonotype was seen ten or more times. The rearrangement links TRBV7-9 to TRBJ1-4, with D perhaps matching TRBD1 (5 bases). This CDR3 is 14 amino acids long. Germline assignment: CDR1 SEHNR and CDR2 FQNEAQ (reference sequence). The V gene lost 0 bases and the J gene lost 7 bases, with 9 bases spanning the gap. The CDR3 loop reads CASSLAGQGEKLFF. The CDR3, as DNA: TGTGCCAGCAGCTTAGCGGGGCAGGGTGAAAAACTGTTTTTT.

This clonotype was seen a handful of times. CDR3 bases: TGTGCCAGCACCCCCTGGGGGGACACCGGGGAGCTGTTTTTT. Translation gives CASTPWGDTGELFF. The V call is TRBV6-1, the J call TRBJ2-2; D might be TRBD2 (6 bases). This CDR3 spans 14 amino acids. The germline V gene has CDR1 MNHNS and CDR2 SASEGT. The V end lost 7 bases, the J end lost 3 bases, and 12 bases lay between the germline ends.

This clonotype came up many times. The V call is TRBV5-6, the J call TRBJ1-1; 7 bases align to TRBD1. The CDR3 runs 17 residues. Germline V CDR1 and CDR2: SGHDT, YYEEEE. The J segment lost 4 bases and the V segment lost 4 bases, leaving 16 bases of the junction unmatched. The CDR3 loop reads CASSLLGGGAGFTEAFF. Here the CDR3 DNA reads TGTGCCAGCAGCCTGTTAGGAGGGGGCGCAGGTTTCACTGAAGCTTTCTTT.

This clonotype was observed at least ten times. The V gene is TRBV20-1, the J gene TRBJ2-7; 9 bases map to TRBD2. CDR3 size: 15 residues. Germline V gives CDR1 DFQATT, CDR2 SNEGSKA (reference sequence). The V segment lost 1 base and the J segment 4 bases; nucleotides outside the gene matches: 8. CDR3 in DNA: TGCAGTGCTAGAGCTCAAGCGGGAGGTTTGTACGAGCAGTACTTC. It encodes CSARAQAGGLYEQYF.

In this sample, this clonotype turned up many times. The chain links TRBV29-1 to TRBJ1-2; no definite D call. The CDR3 consists of 11 residues. Trimming took 4 bases from V and 4 from J, leaving 7 bases between them. CDR1 and CDR2 (germline): SQVTM, ANQGSEA. CDR3 sequence reads: CSVGSSYGYTF. CDR3 in DNA: TGCAGCGTTGGGTCTTCCTATGGCTACACCTTC.

This clonotype has ten or more counts. The chain is built from TRBV20-1 and TRBJ1-3; perhaps TRBD1 as D (5 bases). CDR1 and CDR2 from the germline V gene are DFQATT and SNEGSKA (reference sequence). V lost 0 bases, J lost 5 bases, and 26 bases lay in between. The CDR3 loop spans 19 amino acids. For the CDR3, the DNA is TGCAGTGCTAGAGATAATGAGCAAATTGCAGGGAGTTATAGAAACACCATATATTTT. Translation gives CSARDNEQIAGSYRNTIYF.

Ten or more counts support this clonotype. V gene TRBV2 combines with J gene TRBJ1-5; possible D gene TRBD1, 5 bases. Per germline, CDR1 SNHLY and CDR2 FYNNEI. The CDR3 runs to 11 residues. V lost 7 bases and J 9 bases, leaving 10 bases between the germline ends. The CDR3 loop is CASTKRGPQHF. The CDR3 nucleotides read TGTGCCAGCACCAAAAGGGGGCCCCAGCATTTT. Supplemented by reference TRBV2 and TRBJ1-5, the full variable domain reads EPEVTQTPSHQVTQMGQEVILRCVPISNHLYFYWYRQILGQKVEFLVSFYNNEISEKSEIFDDQFSVERPDGSNFTLKIRSTKLEDSAMYFCASTKRGPQHFGDGTRLSIL.

This clonotype was recorded at least ten times. In DNA, the CDR3 is TGCGCCAGCAGCCAAGGTCTCAGGGATTACGAGCAGTACTTC. Its protein is CASSQGLRDYEQYF. The chain recombines TRBV4-3 with TRBJ2-7; D possibly corresponds to TRBD1 (5 bases). V lost 1 base, J lost 4 bases, and 11 bases lay in between. CDR1 and CDR2 from the germline V gene are LGHNA and YSLEER. The CDR3 has 14 amino acids.

CDR3 in DNA: TGCAGTGCTAGAGATCGGGGGTCAGGTCGCAATCAGCCCCAGCATTTT. This gives the protein CSARDRGSGRNQPQHF. This rearrangement joins TRBV20-1 to TRBJ1-5; D is perhaps TRBD1 (5 bases). The length of the CDR3 is 16 residues. Per germline, CDR1 DFQATT and CDR2 SNEGSKA (reference sequence). The V gene lost 0 bases and the J gene lost 2 bases, with 14 bases spanning the gap.

This clonotype has a count of ten or more. V usage is TRBV9 and J usage is TRBJ2-7; D perhaps matches TRBD1 (6 bases). This CDR3 contains 13 residues. V lost 4 bases, J lost 6 bases, and 14 bases lay in between. Germline CDR1 and CDR2: SGDLS and YYNGEE. CDR3 nucleotides: TGTGCCAGCAGCCCGACGACAGGTTTCGAGCAGTACTTC. Translated: CASSPTTGFEQYF.

This clonotype occurred many times. The chain couples TRBV29-1 to TRBJ1-1, with TRBD1 as a possible D gene (6 bases). This CDR3 is 11 amino acids long. Trimming removed 4 bases from V and 10 bases from J, with 13 bases in between. CDR1 is SQVTM and CDR2 is ANQGSEA in the germline V gene. The CDR3 spells CSVALGGGAFF. The DNA for the CDR3 is TGCAGCGTTGCACTAGGGGGAGGAGCTTTCTTT.

The chain couples TRBV7-6 to TRBJ2-1; D unresolved. CDR3 length: 16 residues. V lost 2 bases and J 0 bases, leaving 11 bases between the germline ends. Looked up from germline, CDR1 is SGHVS and CDR2 is FNYEAQ. The CDR3 reads CASSLNGQSSYNEQFF. The CDR3 bases are TGTGCCAGCAGCTTAAACGGGCAGAGCTCCTACAATGAGCAGTTCTTC.

This clonotype was counted at least ten times. The V call is TRBV20-1, the J call TRBJ2-1; 11 bases are a match to TRBD2. The CDR3 is made up of 14 amino acids. V trimming: 3 bases; J trimming: 10 bases; junction bases outside the gene matches: 8. Germline V gene lookup returns CDR1 DFQATT and CDR2 SNEGSKA (reference sequence). The DNA for the CDR3 is TGCAGTGCTAGCGGGCTAGCGGGAGGTCGGGAGCAGTTCTTC. It translates to CSASGLAGGREQFF.

This clonotype came up many times. In nucleotides, the CDR3 is TGCGCCAGCAGCTTGCCGGGACTAGCGGGGGCCGGGGAGCTGTTTTTT. Encoded protein: CASSLPGLAGAGELFF. The chain combines TRBV5-1 with TRBJ2-2; 14 bases fit TRBD2. CDR1 and CDR2 from the germline V gene are SGHRS and YFSETQ. V was pared by 1 base and J by 6 bases, with 2 bases of the junction left unmatched. The CDR3 length is 16 residues.

In its sample, this clonotype was seen many times. The chain joins TRBV12-3 or TRBV12-4 to TRBJ1-2; 11 bases are shared with TRBD1. CDR3 length: 17 residues. With 1 base clipped from V and 2 bases from J, the junction kept 6 bases outside the gene matches. As DNA, the CDR3 is TGTGCCAGCAGTTTAGTGTGGACAGGGGGCAACAACTATGGCTACACCTTC. This codes for CASSLVWTGGNNYGYTF.

This clonotype appeared many times. The rearrangement links TRBV5-1 to TRBJ2-1, with TRBD2 matching 9 bases. V trimming: 4 bases; J trimming: 4 bases; junction bases outside the gene matches: 12. The V gene's germline CDR1 is SGHRS and CDR2 YFSETQ. There are 17 residues in the CDR3. The CDR3 DNA reads as TGCGCCAGCAGCCCACCTGCAAATAGCGGGGGTTACAATGAGCAGTTCTTC. Translated, it gives CASSPPANSGGYNEQFF.

For this clonotype: This could be a read error, since a much larger clone is one nucleotide away. The J gene is TRBJ1-4, the V gene TRBV20-1, with D possibly being TRBD1 (6 bases). Trimming removed 8 bases from V and 10 bases from J, with 20 bases in between. This CDR3 comprises 13 residues. Germline V gives CDR1 DFQATT, CDR2 SNEGSKA (reference sequence). The CDR3 DNA reads as TGCAGTCCAAGAGAAGGGGGTGCGGCAAAACTGTTTTTT. Its protein is CSPREGGAAKLFF.

This clonotype has a count of ten or more. The chain recombines TRBV7-9 with TRBJ1-1, with unresolved D. Germline CDR1 is SEHNR and CDR2 is FQNEAQ (reference sequence). CDR3 length: 14 residues. The V end lost 0 bases, the J end lost 2 bases, and 7 bases lay between the germline ends. The DNA for the CDR3 is TGTGCCAGCAGCTTAGCCAGGATAAACACTGAAGCTTTCTTT. It specifies CASSLARINTEAFF.

Many counts were recorded for this clonotype. The chain combines TRBV6-5 with TRBJ2-7; D is ambiguous. Trimming shortened V by 6 bases and J by 1 base, and 10 bases separated the two germline ends. CDR1 is MNHEY, CDR2 SVGAGI, per germline. The CDR3 has 13 amino acids. This CDR3 is CASSSGQSYEQYF. The DNA of the CDR3 is TGTGCCAGCAGCTCAGGTCAATCCTACGAGCAGTACTTC.

Many counts were recorded for this clonotype. V gene TRBV29-1 combines with J gene TRBJ2-2; D call uncertain. V lost 7 bases to trimming and J lost 5 bases, with 11 bases between them. Germline V gives CDR1 SQVTM, CDR2 ANQGSEA. The CDR3 is 12 residues long. The CDR3: CSAGPDTGELFF. In DNA form, the CDR3 reads TGCAGCGCCGGGCCGGATACCGGGGAGCTGTTTTTT.

At least ten counts were recorded for this clonotype. The genes are TRBV20-1 and TRBJ2-3, with D perhaps being TRBD1 or TRBD2 (5 bases each). Germline lookup yields CDR1 DFQATT and CDR2 SNEGSKA (reference sequence). Trimming cost V 6 bases and J 2 bases, with 21 bases left between them. The CDR3 runs to 16 residues. CDR3 nucleotide sequence: TGCAGTGCAGCAACCGTTCGGGGCGAGTTCACAGATACGCAGTATTTT. Amino acids: CSAATVRGEFTDTQYF.